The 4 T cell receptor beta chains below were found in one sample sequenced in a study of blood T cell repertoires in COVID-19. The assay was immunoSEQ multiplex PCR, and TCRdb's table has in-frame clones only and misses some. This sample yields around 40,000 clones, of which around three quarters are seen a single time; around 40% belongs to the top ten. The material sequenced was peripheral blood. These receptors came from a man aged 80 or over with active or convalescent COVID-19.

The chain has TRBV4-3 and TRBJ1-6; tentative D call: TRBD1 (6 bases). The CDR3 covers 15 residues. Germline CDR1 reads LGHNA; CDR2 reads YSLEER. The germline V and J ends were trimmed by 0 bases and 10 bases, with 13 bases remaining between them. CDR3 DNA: TGCGCCAGCAGCCAAGATCCAGGGGAGGGGTCACCCCTCCACTTT. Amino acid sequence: CASSQDPGEGSPLHF.

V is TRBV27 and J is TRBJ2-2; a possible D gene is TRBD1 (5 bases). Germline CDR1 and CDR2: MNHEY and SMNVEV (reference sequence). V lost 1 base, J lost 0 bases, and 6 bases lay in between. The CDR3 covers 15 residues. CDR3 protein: CASSLLGANTGELFF. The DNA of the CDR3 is TGTGCCAGCAGTTTATTAGGGGCGAACACCGGGGAGCTGTTTTTT.

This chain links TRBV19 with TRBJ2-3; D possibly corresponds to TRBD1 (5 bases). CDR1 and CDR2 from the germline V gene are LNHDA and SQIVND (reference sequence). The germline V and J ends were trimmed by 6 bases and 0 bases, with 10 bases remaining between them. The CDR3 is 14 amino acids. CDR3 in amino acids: CASSQTASTDTQYF. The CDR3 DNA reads TGTGCCAGTAGCCAGACAGCGAGCACAGATACGCAGTATTTT. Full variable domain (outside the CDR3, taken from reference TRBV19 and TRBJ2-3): DGGITQSPKYLFRKEGQNVTLSCEQNLNHDAMYWYRQDPGQGLRLIYYSQIVNDFQKGDIAEGYSVSREKKESFPLTVTSAQKNPTAFYLCASSQTASTDTQYFGPGTRLTVL.

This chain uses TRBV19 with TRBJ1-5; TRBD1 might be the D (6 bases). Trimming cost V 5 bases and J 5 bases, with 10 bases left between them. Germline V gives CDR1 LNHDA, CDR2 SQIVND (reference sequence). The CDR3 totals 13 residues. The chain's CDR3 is CASSGNRDQPQHF. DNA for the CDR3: TGTGCCAGTAGTGGAAACAGGGATCAGCCCCAGCATTTT. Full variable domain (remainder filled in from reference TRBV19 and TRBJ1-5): DGGITQSPKYLFRKEGQNVTLSCEQNLNHDAMYWYRQDPGQGLRLIYYSQIVNDFQKGDIAEGYSVSREKKESFPLTVTSAQKNPTAFYLCASSGNRDQPQHFGDGTRLSIL.